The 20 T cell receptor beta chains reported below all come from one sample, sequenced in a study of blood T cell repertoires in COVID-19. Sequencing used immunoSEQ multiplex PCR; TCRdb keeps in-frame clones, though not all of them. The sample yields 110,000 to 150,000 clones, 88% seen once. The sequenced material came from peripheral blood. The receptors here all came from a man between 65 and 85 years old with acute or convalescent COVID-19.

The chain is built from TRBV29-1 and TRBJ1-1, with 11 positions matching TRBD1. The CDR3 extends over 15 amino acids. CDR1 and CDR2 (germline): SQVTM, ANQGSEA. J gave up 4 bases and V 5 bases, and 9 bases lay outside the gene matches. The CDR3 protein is CSVTGTGGVGTEAFF. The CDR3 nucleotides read TGCAGCGTTACCGGGACAGGGGGTGTAGGCACTGAAGCTTTCTTT.

CDR3 bases: TGCGCCAGCAGCTTGGTGGGTATAGGGACAGGGGGCACTGAAGCTTTCTTT. Protein sequence: CASSLVGIGTGGTEAFF. The chain uses TRBV5-1 and TRBJ1-1, with 11 bases identical to TRBD1. The ends lost 0 bases at V and 4 bases at J; junction bases unmatched: 8. The CDR3 extends over 17 amino acids. CDR1 and CDR2 from the germline V gene are SGHRS and YFSETQ.

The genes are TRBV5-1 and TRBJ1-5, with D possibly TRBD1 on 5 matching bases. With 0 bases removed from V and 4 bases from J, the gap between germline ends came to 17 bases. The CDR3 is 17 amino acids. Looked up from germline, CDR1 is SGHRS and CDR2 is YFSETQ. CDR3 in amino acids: CASSLGRRGPANQPQHF. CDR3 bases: TGCGCCAGCAGCTTGGGCAGGCGGGGCCCAGCTAATCAGCCCCAGCATTTT.

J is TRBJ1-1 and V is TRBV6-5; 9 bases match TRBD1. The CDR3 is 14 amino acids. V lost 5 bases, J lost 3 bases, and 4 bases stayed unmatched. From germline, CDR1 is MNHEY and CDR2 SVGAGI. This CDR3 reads CASSRQGGYTEAFF. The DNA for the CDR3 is TGTGCCAGCAGTAGACAGGGGGGATACACTGAAGCTTTCTTT.

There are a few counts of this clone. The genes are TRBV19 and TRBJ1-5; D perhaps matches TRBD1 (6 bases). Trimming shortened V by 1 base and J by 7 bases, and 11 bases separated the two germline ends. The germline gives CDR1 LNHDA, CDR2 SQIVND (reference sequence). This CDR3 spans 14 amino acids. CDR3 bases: TGTGCCAGTAGTATAGGGGGGCCGGGCCAGCCCCAGCATTTT. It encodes CASSIGGPGQPQHF.

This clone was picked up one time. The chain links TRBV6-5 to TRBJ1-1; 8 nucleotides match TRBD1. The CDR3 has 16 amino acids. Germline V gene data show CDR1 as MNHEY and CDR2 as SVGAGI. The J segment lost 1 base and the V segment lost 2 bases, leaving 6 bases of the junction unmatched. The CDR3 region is CASSYPRQGSNTEAFF. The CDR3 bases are TGTGCCAGCAGTTACCCGCGACAGGGGTCGAACACTGAAGCTTTCTTT.

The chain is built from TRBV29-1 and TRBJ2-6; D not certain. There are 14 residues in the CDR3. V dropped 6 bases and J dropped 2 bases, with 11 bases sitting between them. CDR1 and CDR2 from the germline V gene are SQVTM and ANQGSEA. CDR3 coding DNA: TGCAGCGTCCCCAACCGGGCTGGGGCCAACGTCCTGACTTTC. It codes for CSVPNRAGANVLTF.

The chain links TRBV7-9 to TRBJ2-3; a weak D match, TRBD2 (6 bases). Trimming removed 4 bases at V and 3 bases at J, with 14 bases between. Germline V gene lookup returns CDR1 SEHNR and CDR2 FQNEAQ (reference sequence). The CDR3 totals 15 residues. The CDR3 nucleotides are TGTGCCAGCAGCTCCCGTAGCGGACTAACAGATACGCAGTATTTT. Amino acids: CASSSRSGLTDTQYF.

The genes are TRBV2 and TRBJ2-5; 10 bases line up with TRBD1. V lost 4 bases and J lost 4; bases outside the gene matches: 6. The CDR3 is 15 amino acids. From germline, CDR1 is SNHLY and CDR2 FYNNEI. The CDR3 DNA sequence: TGTGCCAGCAGTGGACAGGGGGCGAGGGGAGAGACCCAGTACTTC. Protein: CASSGQGARGETQYF.

CDR3 sequence (DNA): TGTGCCAGCAGACCGGACACTGAAGCTTTCTTT. It translates to CASRPDTEAFF. This chain connects TRBV7-9 to TRBJ1-1; D is unclear. The CDR3 spans 11 residues. Germline V CDR1 and CDR2: SEHNR, FQNEAQ (reference sequence). Trimming cost V 6 bases and J 3 bases, with 5 bases left between them.

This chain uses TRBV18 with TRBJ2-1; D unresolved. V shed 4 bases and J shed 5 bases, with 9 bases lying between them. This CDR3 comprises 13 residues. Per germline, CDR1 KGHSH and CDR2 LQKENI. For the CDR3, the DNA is TGTGCCAGCTCACTGGGCCTCCACAATGAGCAGTTCTTC. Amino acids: CASSLGLHNEQFF.

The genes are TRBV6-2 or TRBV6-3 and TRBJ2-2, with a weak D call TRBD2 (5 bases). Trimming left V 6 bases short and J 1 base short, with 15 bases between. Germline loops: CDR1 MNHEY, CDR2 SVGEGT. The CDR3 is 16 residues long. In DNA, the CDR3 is TGTGCCAGCAGCCTCTTCGGTAGCGTGAACACCGGGGAGCTGTTTTTT. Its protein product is CASSLFGSVNTGELFF.

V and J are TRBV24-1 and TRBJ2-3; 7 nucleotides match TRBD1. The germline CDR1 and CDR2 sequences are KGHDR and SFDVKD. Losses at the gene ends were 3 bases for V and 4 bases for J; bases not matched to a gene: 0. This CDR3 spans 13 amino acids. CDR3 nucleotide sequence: TGTGCCACCAGTGATGACAGGGCAGATACGCAGTATTTT. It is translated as CATSDDRADTQYF.

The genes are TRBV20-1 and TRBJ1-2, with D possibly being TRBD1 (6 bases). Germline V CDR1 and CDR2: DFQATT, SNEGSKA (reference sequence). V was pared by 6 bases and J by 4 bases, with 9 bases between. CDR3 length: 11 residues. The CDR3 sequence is CSAGQLYGYTF. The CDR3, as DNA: TGCAGTGCCGGACAGCTCTATGGCTACACCTTC.

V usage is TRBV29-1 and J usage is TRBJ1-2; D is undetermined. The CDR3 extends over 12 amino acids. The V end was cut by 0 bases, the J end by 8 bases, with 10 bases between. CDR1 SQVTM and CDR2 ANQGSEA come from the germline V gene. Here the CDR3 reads CSVEDRGGGYTF. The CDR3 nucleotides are TGCAGCGTTGAAGATCGGGGTGGGGGCTACACCTTC.

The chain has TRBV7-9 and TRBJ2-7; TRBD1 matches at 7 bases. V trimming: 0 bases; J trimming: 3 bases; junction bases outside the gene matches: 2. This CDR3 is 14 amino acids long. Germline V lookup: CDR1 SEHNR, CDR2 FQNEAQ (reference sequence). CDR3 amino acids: CASSLAGQLYEQYF. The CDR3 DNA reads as TGTGCCAGCAGCTTAGCGGGACAGCTCTACGAGCAGTACTTC.

CDR3 nucleotide sequence: TGTGCCAGCAGCCAGGGACAGGGGTCCATTTCACCCCTCCACTTT. The encoded protein is CASSQGQGSISPLHF. V is TRBV6-5 and J is TRBJ1-6; 10 positions agree with TRBD1. Germline V gene data show CDR1 as MNHEY and CDR2 as SVGAGI. V gave up 6 bases and J gave up 9 bases; unmatched junction bases: 8. The CDR3 spans 15 residues.

CDR3 in DNA: TGTGCCAGCAGTGTACAGGGTTACGAGCAGTACTTC. This sequence encodes CASSVQGYEQYF. This chain connects TRBV12-3 or TRBV12-4 to TRBJ2-7; TRBD1 is a possible D gene (6 bases). V was pared by 5 bases and J by 4 bases, with 9 bases between. The CDR3 loop spans 12 amino acids.

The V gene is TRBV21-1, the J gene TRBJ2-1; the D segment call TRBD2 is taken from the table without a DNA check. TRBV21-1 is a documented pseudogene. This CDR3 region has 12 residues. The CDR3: CASSGSYNEQFF. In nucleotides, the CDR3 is TGTGCTTCTAGCGGCTCCTACAATGAGCAGTTCTTC.

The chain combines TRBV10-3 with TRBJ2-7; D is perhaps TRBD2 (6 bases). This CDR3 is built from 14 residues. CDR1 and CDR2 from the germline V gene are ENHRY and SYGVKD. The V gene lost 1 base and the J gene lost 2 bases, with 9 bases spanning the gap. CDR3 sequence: CAISEWRAPYEQYF. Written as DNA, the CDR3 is TGTGCCATCAGTGAGTGGAGGGCCCCCTACGAGCAGTACTTC.